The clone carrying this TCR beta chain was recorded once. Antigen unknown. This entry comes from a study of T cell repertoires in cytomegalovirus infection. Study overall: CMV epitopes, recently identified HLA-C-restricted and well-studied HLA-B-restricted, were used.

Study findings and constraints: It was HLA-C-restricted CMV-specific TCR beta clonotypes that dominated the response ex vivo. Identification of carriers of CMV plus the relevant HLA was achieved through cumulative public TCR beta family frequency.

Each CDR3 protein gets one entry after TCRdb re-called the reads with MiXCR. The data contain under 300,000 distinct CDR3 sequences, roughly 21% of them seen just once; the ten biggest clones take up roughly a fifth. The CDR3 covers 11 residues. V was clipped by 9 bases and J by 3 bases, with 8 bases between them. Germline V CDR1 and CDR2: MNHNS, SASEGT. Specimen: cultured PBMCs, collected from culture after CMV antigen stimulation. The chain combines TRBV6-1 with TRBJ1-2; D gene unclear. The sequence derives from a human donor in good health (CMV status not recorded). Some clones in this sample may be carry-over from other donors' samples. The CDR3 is CARWAYYGYTF. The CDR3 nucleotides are TGTGCCAGATGGGCCTACTATGGCTACACCTTC.